The clone carrying this TCR beta chain was seen ten or more times. Relying on iRepertoire HTBI primers and Arm-PCR of CDR3 regions, the team built TCR beta libraries. One entry per CDR3 protein results from TCRdb running MiXCR on the multiplex PCR reads. The sample yields around 470,000 distinct CDR3 sequences, approximately 14% seen once. The data derive from a study of regulatory T cells in long-lasting Graves disease. Time point in this sample: newly diagnosed GD, antithyroid drugs for less than 3 months. From PBMCs, RNA was extracted and then used to make the TCR library. CDR1 is SNHLY and CDR2 is FYNNEI in the germline V gene. V shed 4 bases and J shed 1 base, with 10 bases lying between them. The CDR3 runs 14 residues. This sample also belongs to another study, concerning T cells in Graves' hyperthyroidism and ophthalmopathy.

The chain has TRBV2 and TRBJ1-1; D remains unclear. The starting material was peripheral blood mononuclear cells (PBMCs), obtained at new diagnosis, from a patient treated with antithyroid drugs. This TCR derives from a woman in her fifties or sixties with Graves disease. CDR3 loop: CASSVSFRNTEAFF. The CDR3 bases are TGTGCCAGCAGTGTTTCGTTTAGGAACACTGAAGCTTTCTTT. Full variable domain (rest looked up from reference TRBV2 and TRBJ1-1): EPEVTQTPSHQVTQMGQEVILRCVPISNHLYFYWYRQILGQKVEFLVSFYNNEISEKSEIFDDQFSVERPDGSNFTLKIRSTKLEDSAMYFCASSVSFRNTEAFFGQGTRLTVV.